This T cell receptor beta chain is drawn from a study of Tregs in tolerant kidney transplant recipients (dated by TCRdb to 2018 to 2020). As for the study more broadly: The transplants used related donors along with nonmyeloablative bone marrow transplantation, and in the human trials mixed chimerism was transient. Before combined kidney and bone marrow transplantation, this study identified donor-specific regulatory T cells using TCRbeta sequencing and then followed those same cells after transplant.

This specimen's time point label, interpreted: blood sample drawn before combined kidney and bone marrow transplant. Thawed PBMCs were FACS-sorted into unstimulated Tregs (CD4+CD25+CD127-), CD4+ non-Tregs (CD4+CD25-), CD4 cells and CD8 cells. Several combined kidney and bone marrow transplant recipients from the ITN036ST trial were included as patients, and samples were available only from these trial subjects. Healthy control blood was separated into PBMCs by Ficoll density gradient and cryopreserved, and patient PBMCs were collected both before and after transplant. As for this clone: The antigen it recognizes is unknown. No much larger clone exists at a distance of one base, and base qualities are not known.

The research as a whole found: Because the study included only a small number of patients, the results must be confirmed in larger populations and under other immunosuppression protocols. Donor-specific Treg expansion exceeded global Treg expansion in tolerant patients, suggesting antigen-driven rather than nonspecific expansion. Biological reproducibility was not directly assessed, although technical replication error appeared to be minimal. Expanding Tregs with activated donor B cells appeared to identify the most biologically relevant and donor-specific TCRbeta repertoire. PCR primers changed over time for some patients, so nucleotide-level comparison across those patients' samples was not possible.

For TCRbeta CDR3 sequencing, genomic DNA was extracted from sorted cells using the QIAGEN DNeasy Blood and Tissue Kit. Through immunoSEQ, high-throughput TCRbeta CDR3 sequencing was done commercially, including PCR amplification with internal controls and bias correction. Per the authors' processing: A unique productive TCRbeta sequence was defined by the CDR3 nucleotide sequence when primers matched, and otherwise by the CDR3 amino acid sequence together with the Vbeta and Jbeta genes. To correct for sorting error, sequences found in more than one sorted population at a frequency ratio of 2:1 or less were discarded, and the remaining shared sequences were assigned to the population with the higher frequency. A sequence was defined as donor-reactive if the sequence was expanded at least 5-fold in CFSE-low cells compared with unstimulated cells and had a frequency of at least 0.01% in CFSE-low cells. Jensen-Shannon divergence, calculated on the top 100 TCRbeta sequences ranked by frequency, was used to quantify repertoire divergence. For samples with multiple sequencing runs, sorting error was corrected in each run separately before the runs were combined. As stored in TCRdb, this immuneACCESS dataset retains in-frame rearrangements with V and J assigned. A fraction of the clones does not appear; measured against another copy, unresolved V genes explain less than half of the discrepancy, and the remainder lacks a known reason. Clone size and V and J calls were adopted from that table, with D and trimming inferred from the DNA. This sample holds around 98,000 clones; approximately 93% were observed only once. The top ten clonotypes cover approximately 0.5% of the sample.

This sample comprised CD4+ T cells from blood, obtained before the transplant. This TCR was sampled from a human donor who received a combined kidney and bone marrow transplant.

The DNA is as follows: TGTGCCAGCACCCGCGGCTCCCGCAACACCGGGGAGCTGTTTTTT. The encoded protein is CASTRGSRNTGELFF. The rearranged segments are TRBV6-1 and TRBJ2-2, with the D gene call left open. The germline V gene yields MNHNS for CDR1 and SASEGT for CDR2. The CDR3 runs 15 residues from the cysteine to the phenylalanine. Just CDR3 DNA is preserved here, 45 bases in frame from base 1. V is clipped by 7 bases and J by 2 bases, and the sequence between their germline boundaries is 14 bases long.